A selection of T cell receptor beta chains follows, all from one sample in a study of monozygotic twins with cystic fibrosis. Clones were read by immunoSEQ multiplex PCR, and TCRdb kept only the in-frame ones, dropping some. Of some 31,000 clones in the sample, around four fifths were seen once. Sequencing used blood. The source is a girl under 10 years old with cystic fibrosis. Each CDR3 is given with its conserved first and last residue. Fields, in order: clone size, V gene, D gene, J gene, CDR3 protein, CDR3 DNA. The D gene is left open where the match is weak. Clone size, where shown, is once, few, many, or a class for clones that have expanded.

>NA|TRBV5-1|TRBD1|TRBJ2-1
CASSQLGTEAYNEQFF
TGCGCCAGCAGCCAACTAGGGACAGAAGCCTACAATGAGCAGTTCTTC
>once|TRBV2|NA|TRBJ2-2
CASKEELTRFANTGELFF
TGTGCCAGCAAGGAAGAACTGACCCGGTTCGCGAACACCGGGGAGCTGTTTTTT
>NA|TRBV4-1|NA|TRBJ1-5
CASSQDWQQPQHF
TGCGCCAGCAGCCAAGATTGGCAGCAGCCCCAGCATTTT
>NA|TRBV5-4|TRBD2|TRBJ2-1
CASSLISGKAYNEQFF
TGTGCCAGCAGCCTGATTAGCGGGAAGGCCTACAATGAGCAGTTCTTC
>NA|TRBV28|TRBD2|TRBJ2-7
CASTGPSGRTPYEQYF
TGTGCCAGCACCGGCCCTAGCGGGAGGACTCCCTACGAGCAGTACTTC
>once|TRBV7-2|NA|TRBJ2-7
CASSFERNMGPGEQYF
TGTGCCAGCAGCTTCGAGCGTAACATGGGGCCCGGCGAGCAGTACTTC
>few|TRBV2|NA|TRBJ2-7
CASRADSTYEQYF
TGTGCCAGCAGAGCCGACAGTACCTACGAGCAGTACTTC
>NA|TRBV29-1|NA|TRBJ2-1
CSVDQPTSYNEQFF
TGCAGCGTTGATCAGCCCACTTCCTACAATGAGCAGTTCTTC
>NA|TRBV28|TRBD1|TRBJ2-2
CASSFGDRGLTGELFF
TGTGCCAGCAGTTTCGGGGACAGGGGGTTGACCGGGGAGCTGTTTTTT
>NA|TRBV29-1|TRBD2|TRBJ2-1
CSVETSGDNEQFF
TGCAGCGTTGAAACTAGCGGGGACAATGAGCAGTTCTTC
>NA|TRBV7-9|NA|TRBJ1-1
CASSPGRLNTEAFF
TGTGCCAGCAGCCCCGGGAGGTTGAACACTGAAGCTTTCTTT
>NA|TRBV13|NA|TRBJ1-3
CASSLIPGSSGNTIYF
TGTGCCAGCAGCTTAATACCCGGGTCTTCTGGAAACACCATATATTTT
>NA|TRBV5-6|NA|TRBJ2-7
CASSSGPGAISYEQYF
TGTGCCAGCAGCTCTGGCCCAGGGGCAATCTCCTACGAGCAGTACTTC
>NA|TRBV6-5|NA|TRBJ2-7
CASSYSGRALSYEQYF
TGTGCCAGCAGTTACTCGGGGCGGGCCCTCTCCTACGAGCAGTACTTC
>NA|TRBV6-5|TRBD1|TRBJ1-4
CASSLIFGTARGELFF
TGTGCCAGCAGTTTAATATTTGGGACAGCGCGTGGGGAACTGTTTTTT
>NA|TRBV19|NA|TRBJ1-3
CATLDWGRGSGNTIYF
TGTGCCACTCTTGATTGGGGTCGGGGCTCTGGAAACACCATATATTTT
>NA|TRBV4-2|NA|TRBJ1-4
CASSPRGPEGEKLFF
TGTGCCAGCAGCCCCCGGGGCCCCGAGGGTGAAAAACTGTTTTTT
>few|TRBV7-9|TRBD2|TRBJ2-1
CASSLTLGLAGVENEQFF
TGTGCCAGCAGCTTAACACTAGGACTAGCGGGAGTAGAGAATGAGCAGTTCTTC
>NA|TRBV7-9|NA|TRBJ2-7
CASSFGPSDPYEQYF
TGTGCCAGCAGCTTCGGTCCCTCTGACCCCTACGAGCAGTACTTC
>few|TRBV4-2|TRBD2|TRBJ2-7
CASSQVPGGTPRSRWEQYF
TGTGCCAGCAGCCAAGTTCCGGGAGGGACCCCTCGCTCTCGCTGGGAGCAGTACTTC
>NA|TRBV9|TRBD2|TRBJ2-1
CASSVVSGGLREQFF
TGTGCCAGCAGCGTAGTCTCGGGAGGGCTTCGGGAGCAGTTCTTC
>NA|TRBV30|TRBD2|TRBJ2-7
CAWSVTSGVWEQYF
TGTGCCTGGAGTGTGACTAGCGGAGTGTGGGAGCAGTACTTC
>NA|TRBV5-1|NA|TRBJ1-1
CASSLELNTEAFF
TGCGCCAGCAGCTTGGAACTGAACACTGAAGCTTTCTTT
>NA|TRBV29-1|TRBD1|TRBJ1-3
CSVEGRAKGASGNTIYF
TGCAGCGTTGAAGGCCGGGCCAAGGGGGCATCTGGAAACACCATATATTTT
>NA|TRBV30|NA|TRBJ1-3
CAWSPGNTIYF
TGTGCCTGGTCCCCTGGAAACACCATATATTTT
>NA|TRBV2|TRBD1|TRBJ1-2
CASSMGRGYGYTF
TGTGCCAGCAGTATGGGCAGGGGGTATGGCTACACCTTC
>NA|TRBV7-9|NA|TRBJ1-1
CASSFLGTEAFF
TGTGCCAGCAGCTTTTTGGGGACTGAAGCTTTCTTT
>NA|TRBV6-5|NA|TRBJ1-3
CASSPGRVSGNTIYF
TGTGCCAGCAGTCCCGGACGCGTCTCTGGAAACACCATATATTTT
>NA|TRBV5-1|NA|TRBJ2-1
CASSSLVANNEQFF
TGCGCCAGCAGCTCGCTGGTAGCGAACAATGAGCAGTTCTTC
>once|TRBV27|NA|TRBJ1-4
CASSLSVVGKLFF
TGTGCCAGCAGTTTATCAGTGGTTGGAAAACTGTTTTTT
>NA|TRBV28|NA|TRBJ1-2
CASTWGARGYTF
TGTGCCAGCACGTGGGGGGCGCGTGGCTACACCTTC
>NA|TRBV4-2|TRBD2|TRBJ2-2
CASRPPTSGSRTGELFF
TGTGCCAGCAGGCCCCCCACTAGCGGGAGCCGCACCGGGGAGCTGTTTTTT
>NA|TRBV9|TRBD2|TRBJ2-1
CASSVVAGVYNEQFF
TGTGCCAGCAGCGTAGTAGCGGGAGTTTACAATGAGCAGTTCTTC
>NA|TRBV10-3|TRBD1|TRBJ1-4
CATSSGTGGINEKLFF
TGTGCCACTAGTTCCGGGACAGGGGGAATCAATGAAAAACTGTTTTTT
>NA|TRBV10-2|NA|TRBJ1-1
CASSDRGTEAFF
TGCGCCAGCAGTGATAGGGGAACTGAAGCTTTCTTT